A single sample gave rise to the 27 T cell receptor beta chains below, sequenced in a study of shared clonotypes between healthy human individuals. TCRdb's copy holds only in-frame clones and misses some; the assay was immunoSEQ multiplex PCR. This sample has hundreds of thousands of clones, with roughly 92% found just once. Naive-designated CD8 cells lacked CD45RO, were positively enriched for CCR7, and omitted terminally differentiated effector memory CD45RA+ cells. Sequenced: naive CD8+ T cells sorted from blood. The source of these receptors is a man younger than 45 in good health.

V is TRBV6-1 and J is TRBJ2-3, with 10 bases matching TRBD1. The V gene end was trimmed by 0 bases and the J gene end by 3 bases; junction bases not matched to a gene: 6. CDR3 length: 17 residues. The germline CDR1 and CDR2 sequences are MNHNS and SASEGT. DNA for the CDR3: TGTGCCAGCAGTGAAGCAGTACCGGGACAGGGGACAGATACGCAGTATTTT. Its protein is CASSEAVPGQGTDTQYF.

The chain links TRBV5-1 to TRBJ2-5, with a weak D call TRBD1 (5 bases). The CDR3 spans 11 residues. Trimming cost V 9 bases and J 6 bases, with 12 bases left between them. Germline-derived CDR1 and CDR2 are SGHRS and YFSETQ. CDR3 in amino acids: CATKDKQTQYF. In DNA form, the CDR3 reads TGCGCCACTAAGGACAAGCAGACCCAGTACTTC. The entire variable domain, with the rest obtained from reference TRBV5-1 and TRBJ2-5, is as follows: KAGVTQTPRYLIKTRGQQVTLSCSPISGHRSVSWYQQTPGQGLQFLFEYFSETQRNKGNFPGRFSGRQFSNSRSEMNVSTLELGDSALYLCATKDKQTQYFGPGTRLLVL.

This sequence joins TRBV4-1 and TRBJ2-7, with 7 bases matching TRBD2. J was trimmed by 0 bases and V by 3 bases; bases with no gene match: 2. Germline lookup yields CDR1 MGHRA and CDR2 YSYEKL. The CDR3 extends over 14 amino acids. The CDR3 sequence is CASSQGRASYEQYF. The CDR3 bases are TGCGCCAGCAGCCAGGGGAGGGCCTCCTACGAGCAGTACTTC.

This clone was counted once. The genes are TRBV10-3 and TRBJ2-7; no firm D call. The CDR3 sequence is 12 residues long. V was pared by 4 bases and J by 5 bases, with 9 bases between. Germline V lookup: CDR1 ENHRY, CDR2 SYGVKD. For the CDR3, the DNA is TGTGCCATCAGTGGAACCGGCGACGAGCAGTACTTC. Protein product: CAISGTGDEQYF.

V usage is TRBV6-1 and J usage is TRBJ1-1, with a possible D match to TRBD1 (6 bases). The CDR3 runs to 14 residues. Per germline, CDR1 MNHNS and CDR2 SASEGT. The V and J ends lost 7 bases and 4 bases respectively, with 16 bases between them. This CDR3 is CASIFHGTLTEAFF. CDR3 in DNA: TGTGCCAGCATTTTTCATGGGACACTCACTGAAGCTTTCTTT.

This chain connects TRBV4-1 to TRBJ2-3, with TRBD2 identical over 7 bases. Germline-derived CDR1 and CDR2 are MGHRA and YSYEKL. This CDR3 region has 15 residues. J lost 6 bases, V lost 0 bases, and 6 bases had no gene match. CDR3 sequence (DNA): TGCGCCAGCAGCCAAGAGAGGCCGGGAGGTGATACGCAGTATTTT. The encoded protein is CASSQERPGGDTQYF.

Only one count was recorded for this clone. This sequence joins TRBV4-1 and TRBJ2-7; D perhaps matches TRBD1 (6 bases). Germline CDR1 MGHRA, CDR2 YSYEKL. The V end was cut by 4 bases, the J end by 1 base, with 11 bases between. This CDR3 comprises 14 residues. For the CDR3, the DNA is TGCGCCAGCAGCCCTCGACAGGAGTCCTACGAGCAGTACTTC. It encodes CASSPRQESYEQYF.

The chain combines TRBV6-5 with TRBJ1-1, with 7 nucleotides matching TRBD1. The CDR3 totals 16 residues. J gave up 9 bases and V 2 bases, and 15 bases lay outside the gene matches. Germline CDR1 reads MNHEY; CDR2 reads SVGAGI. The CDR3 DNA reads TGTGCCAGCAGTTACGGGACAGAGGACACCAAGAGGCAAGCTTTCTTT. Translated, it gives CASSYGTEDTKRQAFF.

The chain has TRBV28 and TRBJ2-1; D tentatively fits TRBD1 or TRBD2 (6 bases each). The CDR3 sequence is 18 residues long. The germline V gene encodes CDR1 MDHEN and CDR2 SYDVKM. Trimming pared 7 bases from V and 5 bases from J, leaving 27 bases between. CDR3 coding DNA: TGTGCCAGCAAAATGGGGTGGCAGTTTAGGGGGGATAACAATGAGCAGTTCTTC. This sequence encodes CASKMGWQFRGDNNEQFF.

The chain combines TRBV7-9 with TRBJ2-3; 12 bases align to TRBD2. This CDR3 comprises 18 residues. Germline lookup yields CDR1 SEHNR and CDR2 FQNEAQ (reference sequence). Germline trimming cut 1 base from V and 2 bases from J; bases unmatched to any gene: 7. This CDR3 is CASSLDWTSGTATDTQYF. The DNA for the CDR3 is TGTGCCAGCAGCTTAGATTGGACTAGCGGGACCGCCACAGATACGCAGTATTTT.

The J gene is TRBJ2-1, the V gene TRBV5-6; 8 bases fit TRBD1. The CDR3 loop spans 18 amino acids. Germline V CDR1 and CDR2: SGHDT, YYEEEE. Germline trimming cut 0 bases from V and 0 bases from J; bases unmatched to any gene: 8. For the CDR3, the DNA is TGTGCCAGCAGCTTGGAGGAGGCAGGGGGCATCTCCTACAATGAGCAGTTCTTC. It codes for CASSLEEAGGISYNEQFF.

The rearrangement uses TRBV5-6 and TRBJ1-5, with D hard to call. The CDR3 totals 15 residues. V lost 3 bases, J lost 6 bases, and 16 bases lay in between. In germline, CDR1 is SGHDT, CDR2 YYEEEE. The CDR3 DNA reads as TGTGCCAGCAGCTCTGAAGGTGGACCGACTCAGCCCCAGCATTTT. Amino acids: CASSSEGGPTQPQHF.

The V call is TRBV27, the J call TRBJ1-5; the D is unclear. The V end was cut by 8 bases, the J end by 1 base, with 15 bases between. Germline-derived CDR1 and CDR2 are MNHEY and SMNVEV (reference sequence). The CDR3 length is 15 residues. Here the CDR3 reads CASGKGSMSNQPQHF. The CDR3 bases are TGTGCCAGCGGGAAGGGATCGATGAGCAATCAGCCCCAGCATTTT.

This sequence joins TRBV5-6 and TRBJ1-3, with D maybe TRBD1 (5 bases). The V and J ends lost 1 base and 0 bases respectively, with 17 bases between them. Germline CDR1 and CDR2: SGHDT and YYEEEE. The CDR3 sequence is 18 residues long. This CDR3 is CASSLIGTGRSSGNTIYF. CDR3 coding DNA: TGTGCCAGCAGCTTGATTGGGACCGGGAGAAGCTCTGGAAACACCATATATTTT.

The chain recombines TRBV7-6 with TRBJ2-7; TRBD2 aligns across 7 bases. Unmatched junction bases numbered 7, after V lost 1 base and J lost 4 bases. The CDR3 runs to 15 residues. Germline V gives CDR1 SGHVS, CDR2 FNYEAQ. CDR3 sequence: CASSLVVTSLYEQYF. The CDR3 DNA follows: TGTGCCAGCAGCTTAGTCGTGACTAGCTTGTACGAGCAGTACTTC.

This clone has just a few counts. This rearrangement joins TRBV11-2 to TRBJ1-2, with a tentative D call TRBD1 (6 bases). This CDR3 has 17 amino acids. Trimming stripped 5 bases from V and 5 bases from J, with 24 bases between. The germline gives CDR1 SGHAT, CDR2 FQNNGV. CDR3 amino acids: CASSNHQQGWATYGYTF. The CDR3 DNA follows: TGTGCCAGCAGCAACCACCAACAGGGATGGGCCACTTATGGCTACACCTTC.

For this clone: The sample contains more than one DNA sequence encoding this CDR3. CDR3 sequence: CASSRTGSSYNEQFF. CDR3 in DNA: TGTGCCAGTAGTCGGACAGGGAGCTCCTACAATGAGCAGTTCTTC. J is TRBJ2-1 and V is TRBV19; 8 bases fit TRBD1. With 5 bases clipped from V and 0 bases from J, the junction kept 3 bases outside the gene matches. Germline V CDR1 and CDR2: LNHDA, SQIVND (reference sequence). The CDR3 has 15 residues. Drawing the rest from reference TRBV19 and TRBJ2-1, the complete variable domain is DGGITQSPKYLFRKEGQNVTLSCEQNLNHDAMYWYRQDPGQGLRLIYYSQIVNDFQKGDIAEGYSVSREKKESFPLTVTSAQKNPTAFYLCASSRTGSSYNEQFFGPGTRLTVL.

The rearrangement joins TRBV28 to TRBJ2-1; 11 bases match TRBD1. V trimming: 6 bases; J trimming: 8 bases; junction bases outside the gene matches: 9. The CDR3 loop spans 15 amino acids. The V gene's germline CDR1 is MDHEN and CDR2 SYDVKM. For the CDR3, the DNA is TGTGCCAGCAGCCGGGACAGGGGGTCGAGGGATGAGCAGTTCTTC. This gives the protein CASSRDRGSRDEQFF.

The V and J genes are TRBV27 and TRBJ2-2; 12 bases are shared with TRBD2. In germline, CDR1 is MNHEY, CDR2 SMNVEV (reference sequence). J was trimmed by 5 bases and V by 4 bases; bases with no gene match: 8. The CDR3 spans 17 residues. The CDR3 DNA reads TGTGCCAGCAGTTCACTCGGACTAGCGGGAAAGACCGGGGAGCTGTTTTTT. Amino acid sequence: CASSSLGLAGKTGELFF.

This rearrangement joins TRBV4-1 to TRBJ2-1; the match to TRBD2 covers 7 bases. The V and J ends lost 3 bases and 11 bases, in that order; junction bases with no gene match: 10. The germline CDR1 and CDR2 sequences are MGHRA and YSYEKL. This CDR3 region has 14 residues. The CDR3 reads CASSHRTAGDQQFF. CDR3 in DNA: TGCGCCAGCAGCCATCGGACGGCGGGGGATCAGCAGTTCTTC.

The chain has TRBV5-1 and TRBJ2-7, with TRBD1 matching over 8 bases. Germline-derived CDR1 and CDR2 are SGHRS and YFSETQ. Losses at the gene ends were 5 bases for V and 4 bases for J; bases not matched to a gene: 8. The length of the CDR3 is 14 residues. Here the CDR3 reads CASSRSQGAYEQYF. CDR3 coding DNA: TGCGCCAGCAGTCGCAGCCAGGGGGCATACGAGCAGTACTTC.

The rearrangement joins TRBV28 to TRBJ2-7; 10 bases map to TRBD1. V trimming: 0 bases; J trimming: 3 bases; junction bases outside the gene matches: 5. This CDR3 has 16 amino acids. Germline-derived CDR1 and CDR2 are MDHEN and SYDVKM. As DNA, the CDR3 is TGTGCCAGCAGTTTATGGGGGACAGGGGATCGCTACGAGCAGTACTTC. This codes for CASSLWGTGDRYEQYF.

The V and J genes are TRBV9 and TRBJ1-2; TRBD1 is a possible D gene (5 bases). The V gene lost 6 bases and the J gene lost 7 bases, with 13 bases spanning the gap. The CDR3 covers 12 residues. From germline, CDR1 is SGDLS and CDR2 YYNGEE. The CDR3 DNA follows: TGTGCCAGCAAGAGGGGCGCGGGTGGCTACACCTTC. This encodes CASKRGAGGYTF.

This clone was detected once. Here the CDR3 omits its conserved ending phenylalanine or tryptophan, so a read error is the likely source. The chain employs TRBV2 and TRBJ1-2; D not resolved. Germline assignment: CDR1 SNHLY and CDR2 FYNNEI. The CDR3 contains 13 residues. V was trimmed by 9 bases and J by 1 base, leaving 12 bases between them. The chain's CDR3 is CASRHSGNYGYTL. CDR3 bases: TGTGCCAGTAGACACAGCGGTAACTATGGCTACACCCTC.

The rearrangement joins TRBV28 to TRBJ1-2; D unresolved. Germline CDR1 is MDHEN and CDR2 is SYDVKM. CDR3 length: 12 residues. Trimming cost V 4 bases and J 2 bases, with 5 bases left between them. This CDR3 is CASSWENYGYTF. The CDR3, as DNA: TGTGCCAGCAGTTGGGAGAACTATGGCTACACCTTC.

This chain joins TRBV11-2 and TRBJ2-1, with 8 nucleotides matching TRBD1. This CDR3 spans 15 amino acids. Trimming at V came to 5 bases and at J to 5 bases, leaving 8 bases not matched to a gene. Germline CDR1 SGHAT, CDR2 FQNNGV. The chain's CDR3 is CASSPGRGPHNEQFF. The DNA for the CDR3 is TGTGCCAGCAGCCCAGGCAGGGGGCCTCACAATGAGCAGTTCTTC. Full variable domain (rest looked up from reference TRBV11-2 and TRBJ2-1): EAGVAQSPRYKIIEKRQSVAFWCNPISGHATLYWYQQILGQGPKLLIQFQNNGVVDDSQLPKDRFSAERLKGVDSTLKIQPAKLEDSAVYLCASSPGRGPHNEQFFGPGTRLTVL.

The CDR3 region is CASTPGGPYTGELFF. DNA for the CDR3: TGTGCCAGCACCCCCGGGGGTCCCTACACCGGGGAGCTGTTTTTT. The chain recombines TRBV5-5 with TRBJ2-2; a possible D gene is TRBD2 (6 bases). V gave up 6 bases and J gave up 3 bases, with 15 bases separating them. The length of the CDR3 is 15 residues. In germline, CDR1 is SGHKS, CDR2 YYEKEE (reference sequence).